This is a list of T cell receptor beta chains from one sample in a study of T cell responses to AZD1222 COVID-19 vaccine. Sequenced by immunoSEQ multiplex PCR; TCRdb stores in-frame clones only, minus some. Here the sample spans about 99,000 clones, approximately 89% being singletons. The starting material was peripheral blood, obtained 28 days after the second AZD1222 dose. These receptors came from an adult who received the AZD1222 COVID-19 vaccine. Each CDR3 is given with its conserved first and last residue. D genes are given only for firm matches. Rows may omit the clone size; those that give it use once, few, many or a size class.

cdr3_nt	cdr3_aa	clone_size	j_call	v_call	d_call
TGTGCCAGCAGTCCGCAGACAGGCCCCCGGGCCCAGCATTTT	CASSPQTGPRAQHF	.	TRBJ1-5	TRBV2	.
TGTGCCAGCTCACCACCGAACGCAGGCCAAGGGACCCAGTACTTC	CASSPPNAGQGTQYF	.	TRBJ2-5	TRBV18	.
TGCGCCAGCAGTGACTCAGGGCAATTGAACACTGAAGCTTTCTTT	CASSDSGQLNTEAFF	.	TRBJ1-1	TRBV10-1	.
TGTGCCACCAGCAGAGATTGGGGGAGGAGTTGGCAAGAGACCCAGTACTTC	CATSRDWGRSWQETQYF	.	TRBJ2-5	TRBV15	.
TGTGCCAGCAGGTTCCCGGTCTCCGGATTGGAGGAGCAGTTCTTC	CASRFPVSGLEEQFF	.	TRBJ2-1	TRBV6-5	.
TGTGCCAGCAGACAGGGGGCGCATGGCTACACCTTC	CASRQGAHGYTF	.	TRBJ1-2	TRBV6-5	TRBD1
TGTACCAGCAGCATAGGGACAGGGGATGGCTACACCTTC	CTSSIGTGDGYTF	once	TRBJ1-2	TRBV12-3/TRBV12-4	TRBD1
TGTGCCAGCAGTCATAGGTTGGACAAGGGCCACTCTGGGGCCAACGTCCTGACTTTC	CASSHRLDKGHSGANVLTF	.	TRBJ2-6	TRBV7-9	.
TGTGCCAGCGAACTAGCGGGAGGAGATACGCAGTATTTT	CASELAGGDTQYF	.	TRBJ2-3	TRBV19	TRBD2
TGTGCCAGCAGTTGGGACAGGGGCACTGAAGCTTTCTTT	CASSWDRGTEAFF	.	TRBJ1-1	TRBV6-5	TRBD1
TGTGCCAGCAGCTTAGCGGGGACTAGCGGGAGTTACGAGCAGTACTTC	CASSLAGTSGSYEQYF	.	TRBJ2-7	TRBV7-2	TRBD2
TGTGCCAGCAGCCTTGCAGGGTCTAATGAAAAACTGTTTTTT	CASSLAGSNEKLFF	once	TRBJ1-4	TRBV7-2	.
TGTGCCAGTAGTACCCTGGCTGGGAGCTCCTACGAGCAGTACTTC	CASSTLAGSSYEQYF	few	TRBJ2-7	TRBV19	.
TGTGCCAGCAACACATTTAACTATGGCTACACCTTC	CASNTFNYGYTF	.	TRBJ1-2	TRBV28	.
TGTGCCAGCACGACCCTCCGCAATGAGCAGTTCTTC	CASTTLRNEQFF	.	TRBJ2-1	TRBV28	.
TGTGCCAGCAGCCAAGAATCCTATGATACGCAGTATTTT	CASSQESYDTQYF	.	TRBJ2-3	TRBV3-1/TRBV3-2	.